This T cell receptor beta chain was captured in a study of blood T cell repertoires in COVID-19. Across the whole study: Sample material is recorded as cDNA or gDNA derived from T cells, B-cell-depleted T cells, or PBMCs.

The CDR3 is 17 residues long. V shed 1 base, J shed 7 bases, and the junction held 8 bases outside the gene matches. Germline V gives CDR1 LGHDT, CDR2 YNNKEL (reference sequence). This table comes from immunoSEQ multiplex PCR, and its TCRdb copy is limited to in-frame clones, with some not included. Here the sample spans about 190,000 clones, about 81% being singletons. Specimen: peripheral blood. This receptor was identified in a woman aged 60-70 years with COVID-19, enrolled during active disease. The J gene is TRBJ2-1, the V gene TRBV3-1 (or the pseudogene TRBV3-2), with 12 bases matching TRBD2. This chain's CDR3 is CASSQVASGGAFNEQFF. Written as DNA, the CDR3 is TGTGCCAGCAGCCAAGTGGCTAGCGGGGGGGCTTTTAATGAGCAGTTCTTC.